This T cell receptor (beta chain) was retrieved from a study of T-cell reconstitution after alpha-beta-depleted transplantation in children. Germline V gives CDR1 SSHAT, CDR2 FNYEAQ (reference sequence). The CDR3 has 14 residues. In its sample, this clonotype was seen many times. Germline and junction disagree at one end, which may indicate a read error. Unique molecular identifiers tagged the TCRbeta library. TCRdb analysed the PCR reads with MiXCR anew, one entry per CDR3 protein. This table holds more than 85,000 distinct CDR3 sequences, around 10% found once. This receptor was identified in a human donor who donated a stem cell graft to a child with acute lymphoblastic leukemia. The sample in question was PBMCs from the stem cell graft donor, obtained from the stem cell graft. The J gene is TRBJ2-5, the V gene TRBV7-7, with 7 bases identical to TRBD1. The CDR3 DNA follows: TGTGCTAGCAGCTTCACAGGGGTGGGGGAGACCCAGTACTTC. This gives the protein CASSFTGVGETQYF.